These 22 T cell receptor beta chains were sequenced from one sample in a study of cytomegalovirus exposure and HLA in healthy donors. Primers included in the PCR were 60 Vbeta and 13 Jbeta primers. TCRdb's table, derived via immunoSEQ multiplex PCR, lists solely in-frame clones and lacks some. The sample yields 170,000 or so clones, approximately 80% seen once. Sequences were obtained from PBMCs. These receptors were obtained from a male donor in good health and CMV-seropositive.

This sequence joins TRBV7-2 and TRBJ1-5; 9 nucleotides match TRBD1. V lost 2 bases, J lost 7 bases, and 12 bases stayed unmatched. Germline CDR1 SGHTA, CDR2 FQGNSA. This CDR3 region has 17 residues. This CDR3 is CASSLKADGTGIQPQHF. The CDR3 region has the DNA TGTGCCAGCAGCTTAAAAGCCGATGGGACAGGGATCCAGCCCCAGCATTTT.

A single count supports this clone. The chain couples TRBV5-1 to TRBJ2-7; maybe TRBD2 (6 bases). Germline V gene sequence: CDR1 SGHRS, CDR2 YFSETQ. The CDR3 is made up of 16 amino acids. Trimming shortened V by 4 bases and J by 0 bases, and 17 bases separated the two germline ends. The CDR3 sequence: CASSPYLGRDSYEQYF. CDR3 nucleotides: TGCGCCAGCAGCCCCTACCTGGGGCGGGACTCCTACGAGCAGTACTTC.

This clone appeared a single time. The gene calls are TRBV10-3 and TRBJ1-4; D remains ambiguous. This CDR3 has 13 amino acids. Germline lookup yields CDR1 ENHRY and CDR2 SYGVKD. Trimming shortened V by 7 bases and J by 3 bases, and 9 bases separated the two germline ends. The DNA for the CDR3 is TGTGCCATCAAGAGGGTGCCTAATGAAAAACTGTTTTTT. As protein: CAIKRVPNEKLFF.

The chain is built from TRBV7-9 and TRBJ2-2, with TRBD1 identical over 7 bases. V shed 1 base, J shed 2 bases, and the junction held 10 bases outside the gene matches. This CDR3 spans 18 amino acids. Germline CDR1 and CDR2: SEHNR and FQNEAQ (reference sequence). The CDR3 DNA sequence: TGTGCCAGCAGCTTAGGGGCCCCCACAGGGGAAAACACCGGGGAGCTGTTTTTT. This sequence encodes CASSLGAPTGENTGELFF.

V and J are TRBV7-3 and TRBJ2-2; 9 bases align to TRBD2. CDR3 size: 16 residues. The germline V gene encodes CDR1 SGHTA and CDR2 FQGTGA. V was pared by 5 bases and J by 3 bases, with 7 bases of the junction left unmatched. The CDR3 nucleotides read TGTGCCAGCAGCCTAGGGAGCGGGAGGTACACCGGGGAGCTGTTTTTT. This translates into CASSLGSGRYTGELFF.

The gene calls are TRBV25-1 and TRBJ2-5; possible D gene TRBD2, 6 bases. Near its end, the DNA agrees better with TRBJ2-7, so the J call may be wrong. The CDR3 sequence is 14 residues long. Germline V gene sequence: CDR1 MGHDK, CDR2 SYGVNS. The CDR3 nucleotides read TGTGCCAGCAGTGACGACGGGAGAGGGAACGAGCAGTACTTC. It specifies CASSDDGRGNEQYF.

The chain recombines TRBV28 with TRBJ2-5; 8 bases match TRBD2. The germline V gene encodes CDR1 MDHEN and CDR2 SYDVKM. With V trimmed by 1 base and J by 7 bases, 5 bases remained unmatched. This CDR3 is built from 14 residues. CDR3 sequence: CASSLLPGGATQYF. The DNA for the CDR3 is TGTGCCAGCAGTTTATTGCCGGGAGGGGCGACCCAGTACTTC.

This rearrangement joins TRBV18 to TRBJ1-3; TRBD1 is a possible D gene (6 bases). The CDR3 contains 16 residues. CDR1 and CDR2 (germline): KGHSH, LQKENI. V shed 2 bases and J shed 0 bases, with 11 bases lying between them. This chain's CDR3 is CASSPYDRSSGNTIYF. CDR3 sequence (DNA): TGTGCCAGCTCACCATACGACAGGAGCTCTGGAAACACCATATATTTT.

The V call is TRBV11-2, the J call TRBJ2-7, with 10 bases that match TRBD2. This CDR3 comprises 16 residues. Trimming cost V 6 bases and J 1 base; bases outside gene matches: 9. Germline V gene sequence: CDR1 SGHAT, CDR2 FQNNGV. The DNA of the CDR3 is TGTGCCAGCAGACCCTCCCTAGCGGGAGAATCCTACGAGCAGTACTTC. Amino acids: CASRPSLAGESYEQYF.

The chain employs TRBV5-6 and TRBJ2-5; weak D call: TRBD2 (5 bases). Trimming pared 4 bases from V and 6 bases from J, leaving 19 bases between. Per germline, CDR1 SGHDT and CDR2 YYEEEE. This CDR3 is built from 15 residues. CDR3 DNA: TGTGCCAGCAGCGGCGGTCTAGCACCTAGGAAGACCCAGTACTTC. Protein: CASSGGLAPRKTQYF.

V and J are TRBV11-2 and TRBJ2-1; 13 nucleotides match TRBD2. V trimming: 2 bases; J trimming: 0 bases; junction bases outside the gene matches: 4. The CDR3 loop spans 18 amino acids. Germline values: CDR1 SGHAT, CDR2 FQNNGV. CDR3 loop: CASSLSGLAGVSYNEQFF. The CDR3 nucleotides are TGTGCCAGCAGCTTATCCGGACTAGCGGGAGTCTCCTACAATGAGCAGTTCTTC.

The chain is built from TRBV29-1 and TRBJ2-6; TRBD1 aligns across 7 bases. Per the germline V gene, CDR1 is SQVTM and CDR2 is ANQGSEA. The CDR3 is 19 residues long. The V segment lost 4 bases and the J segment 0 bases; nucleotides outside the gene matches: 15. CDR3 sequence reads: CSVALLDRVEISGANVLTF. In DNA, the CDR3 is TGCAGCGTTGCCCTCCTTGACAGGGTAGAGATCTCTGGGGCCAACGTCCTGACTTTC.

This chain uses TRBV7-2 with TRBJ2-5, with TRBD2 identical over 10 bases. CDR1 and CDR2 from the germline V gene are SGHTA and FQGNSA. There are 18 residues in the CDR3. V lost 0 bases and J lost 3; bases outside the gene matches: 10. The CDR3 nucleotides read TGTGCCAGCAGCTTAGCGTTGGGCTCTAGCGGGAGTGAAGAGACCCAGTACTTC. Its protein is CASSLALGSSGSEETQYF.

The chain combines TRBV30 with TRBJ1-1, with 7 bases matching TRBD1. The CDR3 totals 14 residues. From germline, CDR1 is GTSNPN and CDR2 SVGIG (reference sequence). V trimming: 3 bases; J trimming: 4 bases; junction bases outside the gene matches: 8. The CDR3: CAWRGTGVGTEAFF. CDR3 nucleotide sequence: TGTGCCTGGAGAGGAACAGGGGTTGGCACTGAAGCTTTCTTT.

This sequence joins TRBV11-3 and TRBJ2-5; D may be TRBD1 (5 bases). Germline CDR1 reads SGHNT; CDR2 reads YENEEA. The CDR3 sequence is 14 residues long. The germline V and J ends were trimmed by 1 base and 5 bases, with 11 bases remaining between them. The CDR3 coding sequence is TGTGCCAGCAGCTTAGTGGCAGGGATGGAGACCCAGTACTTC. Amino acid sequence: CASSLVAGMETQYF.

This chain links TRBV5-1 with TRBJ2-1, with D perhaps matching TRBD2 (5 bases). The CDR3 extends over 12 amino acids. V lost 0 bases to trimming and J lost 10 bases, with 8 bases between them. CDR1 and CDR2 from the germline V gene are SGHRS and YFSETQ. The CDR3 loop is CASSLGGWEQFF. The CDR3, as DNA: TGCGCCAGCAGCTTGGGAGGGTGGGAGCAGTTCTTC.

Details on this clone: The sample has other DNA sequences that encode this CDR3 too. The chain carries TRBV6-5 and TRBJ2-2; TRBD2 matches 13 bases. The CDR3 is made up of 16 amino acids. V lost 2 bases and J lost 6; bases outside the gene matches: 3. The germline gives CDR1 MNHEY, CDR2 SVGAGI. CDR3 in DNA: TGTGCCAGCAGTTACCTGACTAGCGGGAGGCCCGGGGAGCTGTTTTTT. It encodes CASSYLTSGRPGELFF.

V gene TRBV20-1 combines with J gene TRBJ2-1; weak D call: TRBD2 (5 bases). Per the germline V gene, CDR1 is DFQATT and CDR2 is SNEGSKA (reference sequence). The V end lost 6 bases, the J end lost 6 bases, and 9 bases lay between the germline ends. This CDR3 contains 11 residues. In nucleotides, the CDR3 is TGCAGTGCGGAACTAGGCAATGAGCAGTTCTTC. This encodes CSAELGNEQFF.

The chain links TRBV27 to TRBJ1-4, with a weak D call TRBD1 (6 bases). The V end lost 10 bases, the J end lost 3 bases, and 21 bases lay between the germline ends. This CDR3 has 16 residues. The germline gives CDR1 MNHEY, CDR2 SMNVEV (reference sequence). The CDR3 sequence is CATKAGGAVANEKLFF. CDR3 bases: TGTGCCACCAAAGCGGGGGGGGCGGTGGCTAATGAAAAACTGTTTTTT.

This clone has more than one count but fewer than ten. This chain uses TRBV2 with TRBJ2-4, with TRBD2 matching over 12 bases. The CDR3 extends over 16 amino acids. V shed 6 bases and J 8 bases; nucleotides not matched to a gene: 11. The germline CDR1 and CDR2 sequences are SNHLY and FYNNEI. The CDR3: CASRTDGLAGRDIQYF. The CDR3 region has the DNA TGTGCCAGCAGGACCGATGGACTAGCGGGACGGGACATTCAGTACTTC.

The chain couples TRBV28 to TRBJ1-1, with D perhaps TRBD1 (5 bases). This CDR3 is 14 amino acids long. V lost 5 bases and J 3 bases, leaving 13 bases between the germline ends. Germline values: CDR1 MDHEN, CDR2 SYDVKM. In nucleotides, the CDR3 is TGTGCCAGCAGTGCAAGCCGGGGGGACACTGAAGCTTTCTTT. Translating gives CASSASRGDTEAFF.

The chain uses TRBV5-1 and TRBJ2-2; 9 bases fit TRBD2. Trimming removed 7 bases from V and 3 bases from J; junction bases left unmatched: 19. Per germline, CDR1 SGHRS and CDR2 YFSETQ. The CDR3 loop spans 19 amino acids. CDR3 in DNA: TGCGCCAGCCTGGAAACTCTAGCGGGATGGTCGGGGGACACCGGGGAGCTGTTTTTT. Translation: CASLETLAGWSGDTGELFF. Drawing the rest from reference TRBV5-1 and TRBJ2-2, the complete variable domain is KAGVTQTPRYLIKTRGQQVTLSCSPISGHRSVSWYQQTPGQGLQFLFEYFSETQRNKGNFPGRFSGRQFSNSRSEMNVSTLELGDSALYLCASLETLAGWSGDTGELFFGEGSRLTVL.